A single count supports the clone carrying this T cell receptor (beta chain). This entry belongs to a study of blood T cell repertoires in COVID-19. Study summary: The origin of the acute and convalescent COVID-19 samples was the United States, Italy and Spain. PBMCs, B-cell-depleted T cells, or T cells were the source of the cDNA or gDNA that made up the material.

Trimming left V 1 base short and J 7 bases short, with 10 bases between. The CDR3 has 14 residues. Looked up from germline, CDR1 is MGHDK and CDR2 is SYGVNS. Authors' data handling: How many nucleated cells were present was estimated from reference gene primer amplification. Clones were read by immunoSEQ multiplex PCR, and TCRdb kept only the in-frame ones, dropping some. Clonal size and the V and J genes are those of that table, whereas D and trimming came from the DNA. The table includes about 210,000 clones, roughly 86% detected once. V is TRBV25-1 and J is TRBJ2-2; D unclear. The sequencing sample was made of peripheral blood. This TCR came from a man aged 60 to 75 with acute or convalescent COVID-19. The CDR3: CASSELAGHGELFF. The CDR3 DNA reads as TGTGCCAGCAGTGAATTAGCCGGCCACGGGGAGCTGTTTTTT. Filled out from reference TRBV25-1 and TRBJ2-2, the complete variable domain reads EADIYQTPRYLVIGTGKKITLECSQTMGHDKMYWYQQDPGMELHLIHYSYGVNSTEKGDLSSESTVSRIRTEHFPLTLESARPSHTSQYLCASSELAGHGELFFGEGSRLTVL.